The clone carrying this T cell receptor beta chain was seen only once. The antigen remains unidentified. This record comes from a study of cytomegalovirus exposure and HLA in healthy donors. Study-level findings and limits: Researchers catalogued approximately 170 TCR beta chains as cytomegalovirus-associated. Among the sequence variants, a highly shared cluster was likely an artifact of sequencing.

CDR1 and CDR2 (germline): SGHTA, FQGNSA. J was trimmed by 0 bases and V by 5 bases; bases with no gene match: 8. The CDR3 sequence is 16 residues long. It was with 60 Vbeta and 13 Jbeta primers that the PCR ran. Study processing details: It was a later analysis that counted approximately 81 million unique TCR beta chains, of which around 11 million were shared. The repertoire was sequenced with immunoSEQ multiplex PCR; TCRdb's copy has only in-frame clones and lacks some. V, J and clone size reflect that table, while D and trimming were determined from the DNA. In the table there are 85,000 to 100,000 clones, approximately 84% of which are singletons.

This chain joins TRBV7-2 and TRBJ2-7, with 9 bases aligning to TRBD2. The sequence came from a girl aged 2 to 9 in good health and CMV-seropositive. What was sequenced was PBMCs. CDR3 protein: CASSLQVSGSSYEQYF. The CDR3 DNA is TGTGCCAGCAGCCTCCAAGTTAGCGGGAGCTCCTACGAGCAGTACTTC.